What follows is one TCR beta chain and its context. The antigen is unknown. The ends were cut back, 4 bases at V and 0 bases at J, with 10 bases in the middle. Germline CDR1 and CDR2: SGHKS and YYEKEE (reference sequence). CDR3 size: 14 residues. The PCR had 60 Vbeta and 13 Jbeta primers. Using immunoSEQ multiplex PCR, the repertoire was profiled, and TCRdb retains in-frame clones only, with some absent. The sample includes just over 60,000 clones, roughly 86% of them seen just once. The sample is drawn from a study of cytomegalovirus exposure and HLA in healthy donors. Regarding the study as a whole: Overall, 164 TCR beta chains were annotated as cytomegalovirus-associated.

This chain uses TRBV5-5 with TRBJ1-2, with a weak D call TRBD1 (5 bases). Input material: PBMCs. The receptor was isolated from a man younger than 35 in good health and CMV-seronegative. CDR3 sequence reads: CASSPTGANYGYTF. CDR3 bases: TGTGCCAGCAGCCCAACAGGAGCTAACTATGGCTACACCTTC.